The rows below give T cell receptor beta chains drawn from one sample of a study of blood T cell repertoires in COVID-19. The data were produced by immunoSEQ multiplex PCR, yet TCRdb's version contains in-frame clones alone and is incomplete. The sample contains some 320,000 clones, over 85% of which appear only once. Sequencing was carried out using PBMCs or T cells enriched from blood (not recorded which). All receptors come from a man aged 55 to 70 who had recovered from COVID-19. The CDR3 runs from the conserved cysteine through the conserved F or W. Fields, in order: V gene, J gene, clone size, D gene, CDR3 protein, CDR3 DNA. D genes are given only for firm matches. A clone size is listed for some rows: how often the clone was seen (once, few, many), or a class if it is expanded.

TRBV12-3/TRBV12-4	TRBJ1-6	NA	NA	CASSTGRRSPLHF	TGTGCCAGCAGTACAGGGAGACGTTCACCCCTCCACTTT
TRBV6-2/TRBV6-3	TRBJ2-5	NA	NA	CASSYPGYTETQYF	TGTGCCAGCAGTTACCCAGGATATACAGAGACCCAGTACTTC
TRBV13	TRBJ1-1	NA	TRBD1	CASSPGGWDTEAFF	TGTGCCAGCAGCCCAGGGGGCTGGGACACTGAAGCTTTCTTT
TRBV19	TRBJ1-4	NA	NA	CASKDTLRNEKLFF	TGTGCCAGTAAAGACACTTTACGTAATGAAAAACTGTTTTTT
TRBV5-4	TRBJ1-2	once	NA	CASSLNQEGSYGYTF	TGTGCCAGCAGCTTGAATCAGGAAGGATCTTATGGCTACACCTTC
TRBV10-3	TRBJ1-2	NA	TRBD1	CAISRTGGNYGYTF	TGTGCCATCAGCCGGACAGGGGGGAACTATGGCTACACCTTC
TRBV27	TRBJ1-5	NA	TRBD1	CASSPGTGLQPQHF	TGTGCCAGCAGTCCAGGGACAGGGTTGCAGCCCCAGCATTTT
TRBV4-2	TRBJ1-5	NA	NA	CASSQDGRLGQPQHF	TGTGCCAGCAGCCAAGATGGGAGGCTTGGCCAGCCCCAGCATTTT
TRBV7-2	TRBJ2-3	NA	NA	CASSPRTTTDTQYF	TGTGCCAGCAGCCCAAGGACAACCACAGATACGCAGTATTTT
TRBV6-5	TRBJ2-1	NA	NA	CASSYSSYNEQFF	TGTGCCAGCAGTTACTCCTCTTACAATGAGCAGTTCTTC
TRBV24-1	TRBJ1-5	NA	NA	CATSQGGQPQHF	TGTGCCACCTCACAGGGCGGGCAGCCCCAGCATTTT
TRBV6-5	TRBJ1-1	NA	NA	CASSYSGSGFGAFF	TGTGCCAGCAGTTACTCGGGCAGTGGATTTGGAGCTTTCTTT
TRBV7-2	TRBJ1-2	once	TRBD1	CASSPRTGEYGYTF	TGTGCCAGCAGCCCCCGGACAGGGGAATATGGCTACACCTTC
TRBV10-1	TRBJ1-2	NA	NA	CASSARSAYGYTF	TGCGCCAGCAGTGCGCGGAGTGCCTATGGCTACACCTTC
TRBV7-2	TRBJ1-5	NA	NA	CASRKDINQPQHF	TGTGCCAGCAGGAAGGACATAAATCAGCCCCAGCATTTT
TRBV7-9	TRBJ1-1	NA	NA	CASSLFTLNTEAFF	TGTGCCAGCAGCTTATTTACTCTGAACACTGAAGCTTTCTTT
TRBV18	TRBJ1-2	NA	TRBD1	CASSLDRVNYGYTF	TGTGCCAGCTCACTGGACAGGGTAAACTATGGCTACACCTTC
TRBV2	TRBJ2-1	NA	NA	CASSELLASAGREFF	TGTGCCAGCAGTGAACTATTGGCTAGCGCCGGTAGGGAGTTCTTC